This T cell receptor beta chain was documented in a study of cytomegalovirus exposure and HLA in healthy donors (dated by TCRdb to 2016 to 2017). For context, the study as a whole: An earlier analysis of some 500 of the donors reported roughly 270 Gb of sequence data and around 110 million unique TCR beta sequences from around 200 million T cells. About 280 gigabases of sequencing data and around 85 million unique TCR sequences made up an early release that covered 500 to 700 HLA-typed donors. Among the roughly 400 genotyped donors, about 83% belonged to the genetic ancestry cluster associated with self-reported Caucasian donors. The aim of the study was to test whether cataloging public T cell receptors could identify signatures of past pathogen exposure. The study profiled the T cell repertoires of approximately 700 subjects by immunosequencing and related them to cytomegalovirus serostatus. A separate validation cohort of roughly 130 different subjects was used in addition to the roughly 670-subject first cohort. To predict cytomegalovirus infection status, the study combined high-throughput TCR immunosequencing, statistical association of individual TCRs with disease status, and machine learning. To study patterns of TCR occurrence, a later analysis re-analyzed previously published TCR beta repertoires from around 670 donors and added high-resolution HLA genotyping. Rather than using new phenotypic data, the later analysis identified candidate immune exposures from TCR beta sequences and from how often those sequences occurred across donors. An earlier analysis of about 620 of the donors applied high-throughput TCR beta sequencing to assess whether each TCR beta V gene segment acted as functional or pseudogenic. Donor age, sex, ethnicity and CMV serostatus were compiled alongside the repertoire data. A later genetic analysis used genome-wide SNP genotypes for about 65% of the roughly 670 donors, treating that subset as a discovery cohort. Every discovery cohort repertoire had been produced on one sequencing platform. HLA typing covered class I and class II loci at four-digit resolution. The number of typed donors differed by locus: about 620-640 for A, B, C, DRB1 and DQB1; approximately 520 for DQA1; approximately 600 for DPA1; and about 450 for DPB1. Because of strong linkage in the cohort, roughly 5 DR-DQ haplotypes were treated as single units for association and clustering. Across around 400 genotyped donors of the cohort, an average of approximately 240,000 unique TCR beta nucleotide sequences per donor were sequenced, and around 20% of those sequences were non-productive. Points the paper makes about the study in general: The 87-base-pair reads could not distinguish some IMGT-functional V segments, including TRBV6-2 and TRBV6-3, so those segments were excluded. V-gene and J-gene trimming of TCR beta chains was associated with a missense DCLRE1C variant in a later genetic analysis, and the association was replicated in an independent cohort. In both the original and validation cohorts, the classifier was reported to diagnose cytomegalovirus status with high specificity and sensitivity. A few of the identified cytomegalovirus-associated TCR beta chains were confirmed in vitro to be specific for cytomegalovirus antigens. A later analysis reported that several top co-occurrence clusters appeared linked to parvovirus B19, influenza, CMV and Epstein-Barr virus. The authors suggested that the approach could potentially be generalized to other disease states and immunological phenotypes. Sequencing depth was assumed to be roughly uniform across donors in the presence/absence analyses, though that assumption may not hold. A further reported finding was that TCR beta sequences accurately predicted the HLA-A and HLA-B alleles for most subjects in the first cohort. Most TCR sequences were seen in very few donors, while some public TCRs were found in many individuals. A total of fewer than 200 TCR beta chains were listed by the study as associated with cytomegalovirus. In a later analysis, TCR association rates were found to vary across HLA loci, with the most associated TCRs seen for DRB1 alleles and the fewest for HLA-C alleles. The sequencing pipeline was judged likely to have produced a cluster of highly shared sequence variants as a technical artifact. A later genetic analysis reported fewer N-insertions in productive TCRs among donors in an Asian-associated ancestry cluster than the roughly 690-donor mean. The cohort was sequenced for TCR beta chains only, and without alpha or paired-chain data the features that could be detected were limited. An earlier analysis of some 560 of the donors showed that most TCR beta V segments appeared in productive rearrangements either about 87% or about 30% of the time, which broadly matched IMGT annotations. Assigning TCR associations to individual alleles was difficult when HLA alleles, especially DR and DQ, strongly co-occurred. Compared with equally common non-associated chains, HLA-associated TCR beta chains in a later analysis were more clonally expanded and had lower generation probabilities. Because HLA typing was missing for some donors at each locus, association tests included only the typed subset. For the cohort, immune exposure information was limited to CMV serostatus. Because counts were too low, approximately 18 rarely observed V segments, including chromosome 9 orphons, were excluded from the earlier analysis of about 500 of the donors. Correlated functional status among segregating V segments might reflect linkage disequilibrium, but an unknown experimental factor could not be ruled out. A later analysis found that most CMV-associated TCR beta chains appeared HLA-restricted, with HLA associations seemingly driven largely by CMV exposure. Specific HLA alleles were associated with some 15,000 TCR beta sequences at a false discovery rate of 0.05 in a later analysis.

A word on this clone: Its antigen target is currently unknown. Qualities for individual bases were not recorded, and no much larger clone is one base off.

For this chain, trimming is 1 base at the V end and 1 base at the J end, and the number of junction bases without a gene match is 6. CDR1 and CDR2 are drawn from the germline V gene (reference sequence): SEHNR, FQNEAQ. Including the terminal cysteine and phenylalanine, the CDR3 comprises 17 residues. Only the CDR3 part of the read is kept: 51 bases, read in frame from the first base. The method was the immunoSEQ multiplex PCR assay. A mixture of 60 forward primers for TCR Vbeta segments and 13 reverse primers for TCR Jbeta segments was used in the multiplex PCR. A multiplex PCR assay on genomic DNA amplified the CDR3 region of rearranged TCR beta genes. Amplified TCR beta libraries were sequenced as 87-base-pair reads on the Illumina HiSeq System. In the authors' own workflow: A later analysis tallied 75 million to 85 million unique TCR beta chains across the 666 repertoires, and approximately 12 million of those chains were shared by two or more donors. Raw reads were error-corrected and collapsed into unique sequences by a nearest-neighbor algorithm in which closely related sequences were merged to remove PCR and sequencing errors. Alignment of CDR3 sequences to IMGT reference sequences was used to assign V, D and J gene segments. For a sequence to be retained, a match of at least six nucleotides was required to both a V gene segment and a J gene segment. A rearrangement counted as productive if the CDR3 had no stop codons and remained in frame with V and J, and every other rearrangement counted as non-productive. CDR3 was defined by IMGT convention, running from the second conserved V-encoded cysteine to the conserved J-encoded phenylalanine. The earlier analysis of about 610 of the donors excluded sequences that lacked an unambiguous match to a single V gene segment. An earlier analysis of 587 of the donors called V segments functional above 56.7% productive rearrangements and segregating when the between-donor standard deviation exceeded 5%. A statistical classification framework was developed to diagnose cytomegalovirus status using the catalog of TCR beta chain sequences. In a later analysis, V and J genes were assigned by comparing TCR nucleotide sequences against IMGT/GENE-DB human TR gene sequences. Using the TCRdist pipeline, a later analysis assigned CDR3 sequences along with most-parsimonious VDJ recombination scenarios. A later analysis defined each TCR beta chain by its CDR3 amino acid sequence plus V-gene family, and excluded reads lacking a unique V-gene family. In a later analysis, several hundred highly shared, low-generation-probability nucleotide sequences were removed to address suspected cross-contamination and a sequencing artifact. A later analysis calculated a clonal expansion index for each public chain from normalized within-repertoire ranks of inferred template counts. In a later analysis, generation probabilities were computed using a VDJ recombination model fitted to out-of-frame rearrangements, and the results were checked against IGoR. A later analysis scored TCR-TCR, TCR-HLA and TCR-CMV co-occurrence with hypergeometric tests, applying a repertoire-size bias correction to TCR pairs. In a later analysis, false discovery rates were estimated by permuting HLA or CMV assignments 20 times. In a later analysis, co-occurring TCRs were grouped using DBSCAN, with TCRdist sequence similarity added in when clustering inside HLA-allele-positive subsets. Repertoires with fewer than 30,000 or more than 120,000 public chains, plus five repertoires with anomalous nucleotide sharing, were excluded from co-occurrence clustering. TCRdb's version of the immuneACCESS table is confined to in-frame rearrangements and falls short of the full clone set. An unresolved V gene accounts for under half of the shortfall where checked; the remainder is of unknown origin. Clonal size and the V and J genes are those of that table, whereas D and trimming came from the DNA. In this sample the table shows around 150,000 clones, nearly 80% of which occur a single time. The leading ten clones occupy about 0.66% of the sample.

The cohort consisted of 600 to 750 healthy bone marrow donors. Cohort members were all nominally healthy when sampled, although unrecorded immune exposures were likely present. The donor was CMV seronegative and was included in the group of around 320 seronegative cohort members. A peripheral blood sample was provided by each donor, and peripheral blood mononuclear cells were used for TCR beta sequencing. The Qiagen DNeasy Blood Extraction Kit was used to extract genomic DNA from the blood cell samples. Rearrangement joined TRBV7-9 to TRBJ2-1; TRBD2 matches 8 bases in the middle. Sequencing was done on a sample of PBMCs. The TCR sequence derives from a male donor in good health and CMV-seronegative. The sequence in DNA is TGTGCCAGCAGCTTAGTTGGTTTAGCGGGATCCTACAATGAGCAGTTCTTC. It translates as CASSLVGLAGSYNEQFF.